This T cell receptor (beta chain) was documented in a study of T-cell memory formation after mild COVID-19. Study-wide points: The pre-infection memory compartment contained some responding clones, suggesting cross-reactive memory joined. Clones that contracted from day 15 to 85 were balanced CD4/CD8, while later expanders leaned CD4+. Mainly in CM and EM were contracting CD4+ clones; CD8+ were in EMRA.

As regards this clonotype: Its antigen is not known.

V gave up 6 bases and J gave up 0 bases, with 21 bases separating them. This CDR3 comprises 17 residues. Germline V gene sequence: CDR1 DFQATT, CDR2 SNEGSKA (reference sequence). TCRalpha and TCRbeta libraries used 5'RACE with constant-segment primers and UMIs. Each CDR3 protein is one row after TCRdb ran MiXCR on the 5' RACE reads. The data hold 400,000 to 450,000 distinct CDR3 sequences, with about a sixth observed a single time. The sequence was obtained from a man aged 18-30 years who had mild COVID-19 (a few samples of this study predate the infection). Cell type and time point are not known. The chain couples TRBV20-1 to TRBJ2-1, with D perhaps given as TRBD1 or TRBD2 (5 bases each). Sequenced: PBMCs or a T cell subset sorted from them (not recorded which). The chain's CDR3 is CSARKRGDKSSYNEQFF. The CDR3 DNA sequence: TGCAGTGCCCGAAAACGGGGCGACAAAAGCTCCTACAATGAGCAGTTCTTC.